This T cell receptor beta chain was sequenced in a study of T cell responses to AZD1222 COVID-19 vaccine. This clone was observed a single time. No antigen is known for it. Whole-study findings and limits: Of the AZD1222 recipients, only 5 or 6 were seropositive at baseline. CD4 TCRs covered the whole spike, strongest at regions 160-218 and 743-854. Spike-specific TCRs gained breadth and depth after people received two AZD1222 doses.

Produced via immunoSEQ multiplex PCR; TCRdb's table is partial and in-frame only. The sample shows roughly 170,000 clones, under 95% of them seen only once. Trimming removed 2 bases from V and 4 bases from J, with 9 bases in between. The CDR3 runs 14 residues. CDR1 is LGHNT and CDR2 is FRNRAP in the germline V gene. This clonotype was sampled from an adult who received the AZD1222 COVID-19 vaccine. The chain links TRBV12-5 to TRBJ1-5; perhaps TRBD1 as D (6 bases). The source was peripheral blood, collected 28 days after the second AZD1222 dose. CDR3 nucleotide sequence: TGTGCTAGTGGTTTGAAGGGGGGAAATCAGCCCCAGCATTTT. It encodes CASGLKGGNQPQHF.